This T cell receptor beta chain was captured in a study of technical replicates of blood from a handful of donors. The method was immunoSEQ multiplex PCR; TCRdb's version includes in-frame clones alone and lacks a portion of them. The profile shows 84,000 or so clones, around 97% of them singletons. This CDR3 region has 16 residues. The germline CDR1 and CDR2 sequences are GTSNPN and SVGIG (reference sequence). Trimming removed 3 bases at V and 0 bases at J, with 12 bases between. The receptor was isolated from a human donor in good health. The chain employs TRBV30 and TRBJ2-6, with D possibly TRBD2 on 5 matching bases. Input material: T cells isolated from PBMCs. CDR3 residues: CAWRGSEASGANVLTF. The CDR3 DNA reads as TGTGCCTGGAGGGGATCGGAGGCCTCTGGGGCCAACGTCCTGACTTTC.